Listed below are T cell receptor beta chains from one sample, sequenced in a study of cytomegalovirus exposure and HLA in healthy donors. Produced via immunoSEQ multiplex PCR; TCRdb's table is partial and in-frame only. The sample has more than 150,000 clones, about 84% seen once. The sample taken for sequencing was PBMCs. The receptors come from a man aged 50 to 59 in good health and CMV-seronegative. CDR3s include the opening cysteine and the closing phenylalanine or tryptophan. A D gene is named only where the DNA matches it firmly. A clone size is listed for some rows: how often the clone was seen (once, few, many), or a class if it is expanded.

v_gene	j_gene	d_gene	abundance	CDR3aa	CDR3nt
TRBV6-5	TRBJ1-4	-	-	CASIGRRRVGLFF	TGTGCCAGCATCGGACGGAGGCGAGTTGGACTGTTTTTT
TRBV9	TRBJ1-4	TRBD1	few	CASSVRRGQGKNEKLFF	TGTGCCAGCAGCGTCCGCCGGGGACAGGGGAAGAATGAAAAACTGTTTTTT
TRBV6-1	TRBJ1-2	-	-	CASSPSYQGPGYTF	TGTGCCAGCAGTCCTTCGTATCAGGGTCCCGGCTACACCTTC
TRBV5-4	TRBJ2-5	TRBD1	-	CASTRTGPFPQETQYF	TGTGCCAGCACCAGGACAGGGCCTTTCCCTCAAGAGACCCAGTACTTC
TRBV7-8	TRBJ1-6	-	-	CASSLEGGRSNSPLHF	TGTGCCAGCAGCTTAGAAGGGGGACGGTCCAATTCACCCCTCCACTTT
TRBV18	TRBJ2-3	TRBD1	-	CASSRGQGADTQYF	TGTGCCAGCTCACGGGGACAGGGGGCAGATACGCAGTATTTT
TRBV19	TRBJ1-2	-	-	CASSDRLPGGLNYGYTF	TGTGCCAGTAGTGACAGGCTCCCGGGGGGCCTTAACTATGGCTACACCTTC
TRBV7-2	TRBJ1-1	-	-	CASSSSWGERRNTEAFF	TGTGCCAGCAGCTCTAGTTGGGGGGAGAGGAGGAACACTGAAGCTTTCTTT
TRBV4-3	TRBJ2-7	-	-	CASSQARGQNYEQYF	TGCGCCAGCAGCCAAGCTCGGGGTCAGAATTACGAGCAGTACTTC
TRBV6-5	TRBJ1-1	-	-	CASSYNPPTVATEAFF	TGTGCCAGCAGTTACAATCCCCCAACGGTAGCCACTGAAGCTTTCTTT
TRBV6-1	TRBJ2-7	-	-	CASSEVGGPEQYF	TGTGCCAGCAGTGAAGTAGGGGGTCCCGAGCAGTACTTC
TRBV6-1	TRBJ1-5	-	few	CASRKGSNQPQHF	TGTGCCAGCAGAAAGGGGAGCAATCAGCCCCAGCATTTT
TRBV5-5	TRBJ2-7	-	once	CASSPRLIGAGTYEQYF	TGTGCCAGCAGCCCGAGGTTGATCGGCGCGGGTACCTACGAGCAGTACTTC
TRBV27	TRBJ2-7	TRBD1	once	CASSLGTGPTYEQYF	TGTGCCAGCAGTTTAGGGACAGGCCCGACCTACGAGCAGTACTTC
TRBV29-1	TRBJ1-2	-	-	CSVQTGVYGYTF	TGCAGCGTTCAGACAGGCGTCTATGGCTACACCTTC
TRBV20-1	TRBJ1-1	-	-	CSAPFRLGAFF	TGCAGTGCCCCCTTTCGCCTCGGGGCTTTCTTT
TRBV7-2	TRBJ1-6	-	-	CASSQGVIQGNYNSPLHF	TGTGCCAGCAGCCAAGGCGTGATACAGGGCAACTATAATTCACCCCTCCACTTT
TRBV11-2	TRBJ2-6	-	-	CASSLDRGYYSSGANVLTF	TGTGCCAGCAGCTTAGACAGGGGCTATTACTCCTCTGGGGCCAACGTCCTGACTTTC
TRBV19	TRBJ2-7	TRBD2	-	CASSTSGGRNEQYF	TGTGCCAGTAGTACTAGCGGGGGGCGGAACGAGCAGTACTTC
TRBV4-2	TRBJ2-3	-	-	CASSQAPPDTQYF	TGTGCCAGCAGCCAGGCCCCCCCAGATACGCAGTATTTT
TRBV7-9	TRBJ2-7	TRBD2	few	CSSSPRPGLAPYEQYF	TGTTCCAGCAGTCCGAGACCAGGACTAGCACCCTACGAGCAGTACTTC
TRBV5-6	TRBJ1-6	-	-	CASSFGYSPLHF	TGTGCCAGCAGCTTTGGCTATTCACCCCTCCACTTT
TRBV13	TRBJ1-3	-	once	CASSPSQRNTIYF	TGTGCCAGCAGCCCAAGTCAGAGAAACACCATATATTTT
TRBV7-9	TRBJ1-1	TRBD1	-	CASSSIGTGATEAFF	TGTGCCAGCAGCTCAATCGGGACAGGGGCAACTGAAGCTTTCTTT
TRBV10-3	TRBJ2-1	TRBD2	-	CAIRGTSGGYSYNEQFF	TGTGCCATCAGGGGGACTAGCGGGGGATACTCCTACAATGAGCAGTTCTTC
TRBV28	TRBJ1-4	-	-	CASSTGWKYEKLFF	TGTGCCAGCAGCACGGGTTGGAAATACGAAAAACTGTTTTTT